The TCR beta chain described here comes from a study of cytomegalovirus exposure and HLA in healthy donors. A remark on this clone: Antigen: not known.

The CDR3 is made up of 13 amino acids. After removal of 8 bases from V and 0 bases from J, the junction contained 4 bases not matched to a gene. Germline assignment: CDR1 MNHEY and CDR2 SMNVEV (reference sequence). Study-wide findings and caveats: A later analysis revealed that TCR association rates differed between HLA loci, peaking at DRB1 and bottoming out at HLA-C. Prediction of most subjects' HLA-A and HLA-B alleles by TCR beta sequences was reportedly accurate.

Both 60 Vbeta primers and 13 Jbeta primers went into the PCR. Methods used by the authors: Unique TCR beta chains totaled some 80 million in a later count, with about 11 million of them shared. Method: immunoSEQ multiplex PCR; TCRdb's copy keeps in-frame clones and lacks some. V, J and clone size are taken as reported in that table, and D and trimming were inferred from the DNA itself. The data show some 180,000 clones, with around 77% seen just once and about 1.9% held by the top ten. Sequenced input: PBMCs. The rearrangement uses TRBV27 and TRBJ2-7; 7 positions agree with TRBD1. The receptor was derived from a man aged 30-40 years in good health and CMV-seronegative. CDR3 in DNA: TGTGCCAGCGGGACAGTCTTCTCCTACGAGCAGTACTTC. Translation: CASGTVFSYEQYF.